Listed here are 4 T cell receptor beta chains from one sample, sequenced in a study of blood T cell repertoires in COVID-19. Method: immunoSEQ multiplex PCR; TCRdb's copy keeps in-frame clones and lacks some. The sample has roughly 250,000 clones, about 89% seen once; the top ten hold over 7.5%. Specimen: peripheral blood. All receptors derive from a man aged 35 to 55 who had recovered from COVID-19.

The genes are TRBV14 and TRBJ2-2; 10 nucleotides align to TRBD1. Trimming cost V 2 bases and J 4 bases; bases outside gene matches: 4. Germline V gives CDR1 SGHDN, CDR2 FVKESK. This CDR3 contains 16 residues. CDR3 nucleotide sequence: TGTGCCAGCAGCCAACTCCGGACAGGGGGCACCGGGGAGCTGTTTTTT. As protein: CASSQLRTGGTGELFF.

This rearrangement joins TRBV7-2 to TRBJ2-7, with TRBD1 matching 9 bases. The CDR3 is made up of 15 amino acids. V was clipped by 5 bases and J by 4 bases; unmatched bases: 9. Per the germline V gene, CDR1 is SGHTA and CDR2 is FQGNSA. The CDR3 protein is CASSVSRQGVYEQYF. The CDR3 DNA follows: TGTGCCAGCAGCGTGTCAAGACAGGGGGTTTACGAGCAGTACTTC.

The CDR3 coding sequence is TGTGCCAGCAGCTTGGCGACTGCGAACACTGAAGCTTTCTTT. The encoded protein is CASSLATANTEAFF. V and J are TRBV5-5 and TRBJ1-1; no clear D gene. Germline CDR1 is SGHKS and CDR2 is YYEKEE (reference sequence). This CDR3 is built from 14 residues. V was pared by 0 bases and J by 1 base, with 7 bases between.

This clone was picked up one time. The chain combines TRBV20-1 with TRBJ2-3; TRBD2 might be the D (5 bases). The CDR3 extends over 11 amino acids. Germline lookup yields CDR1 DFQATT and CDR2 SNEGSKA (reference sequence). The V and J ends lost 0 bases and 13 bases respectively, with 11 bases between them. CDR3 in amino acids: CSARDVGVKYF. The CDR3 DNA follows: TGCAGTGCTAGAGACGTGGGAGTCAAGTATTTT.